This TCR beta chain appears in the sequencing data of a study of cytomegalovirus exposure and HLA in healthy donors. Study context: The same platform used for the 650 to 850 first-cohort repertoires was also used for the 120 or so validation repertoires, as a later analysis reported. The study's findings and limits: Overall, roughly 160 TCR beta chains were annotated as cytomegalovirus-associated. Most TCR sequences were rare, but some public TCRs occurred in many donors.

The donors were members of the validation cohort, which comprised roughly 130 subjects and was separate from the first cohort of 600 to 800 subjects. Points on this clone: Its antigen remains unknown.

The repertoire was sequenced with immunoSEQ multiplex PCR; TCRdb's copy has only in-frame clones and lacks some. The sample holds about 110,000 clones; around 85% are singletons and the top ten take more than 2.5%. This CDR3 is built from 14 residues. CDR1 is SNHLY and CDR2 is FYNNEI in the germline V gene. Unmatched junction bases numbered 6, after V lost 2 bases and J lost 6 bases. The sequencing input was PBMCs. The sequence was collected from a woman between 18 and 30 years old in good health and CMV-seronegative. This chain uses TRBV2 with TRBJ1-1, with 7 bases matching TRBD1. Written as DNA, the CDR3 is TGTGCCAGCAGTGAAAGGGGGCCCATGGCTGAAGCTTTCTTT. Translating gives CASSERGPMAEAFF.